These 29 T cell receptor beta chains came from one sample sequenced in a study of early stage breast cancer tumors. TCRdb keeps only in-frame clones here, not all; method: immunoSEQ multiplex PCR. The table includes about 25,000 clones, approximately 67% detected once. Material: breast tumor tissue. The receptors derive from a person in their 60s with breast cancer.

This clone appeared once. This rearrangement joins TRBV30 to TRBJ2-2; 10 bases agree with TRBD2. Germline assignment: CDR1 GTSNPN and CDR2 SVGIG (reference sequence). Trimming at V came to 1 base and at J to 7 bases, leaving 6 bases not matched to a gene. The CDR3 contains 15 residues. The CDR3 spells CAWSALAGVVGELFF. CDR3 in DNA: TGTGCCTGGAGTGCGCTAGCGGGAGTGGTCGGGGAGCTGTTTTTT.

A remark on this clone: An end of the junction differs from the germline gene, which may be a read error. CDR3 residues: CASSLAGVYEQYF. For the CDR3, the DNA is TGTGCCAGCAGCCTAGCGGGAGTTTACGAGCAGTACTTC. This chain joins TRBV7-8 and TRBJ2-7; 10 bases agree with TRBD2. Looked up from germline, CDR1 is SGHVS and CDR2 is FQNEAQ. The CDR3 is 13 residues long.

This clone is medium-sized. The chain recombines TRBV6-5 with TRBJ2-1; 7 nucleotides match TRBD2. The CDR3 is 16 amino acids. Per germline, CDR1 MNHEY and CDR2 SVGAGI. V shed 0 bases and J 2 bases; nucleotides not matched to a gene: 4. The CDR3 DNA sequence: TGTGCCAGCAGTTACTCGGCGGGAGAGCCCTACAATGAGCAGTTCTTC. Its translation: CASSYSAGEPYNEQFF.

The V gene is TRBV2, the J gene TRBJ1-5; D unresolved. Germline assignment: CDR1 SNHLY and CDR2 FYNNEI. The CDR3 consists of 14 residues. The V end lost 6 bases, the J end lost 0 bases, and 9 bases lay between the germline ends. The CDR3 coding sequence is TGTGCCAGCAGGGGAGACTTTAGCAATCAGCCCCAGCATTTT. It translates to CASRGDFSNQPQHF.

The gene calls are TRBV5-1 and TRBJ1-1; D uncertain. There are 13 residues in the CDR3. Trimming left V 5 bases short and J 1 base short, with 9 bases between. Germline assignment: CDR1 SGHRS and CDR2 YFSETQ. DNA of the CDR3: TGCGCCAGCAGTTCACAACCGAACACTGAAGCTTTCTTT. It codes for CASSSQPNTEAFF.

This clone has only a few counts. The chain joins TRBV5-1 to TRBJ1-4, with D possibly being TRBD1 (5 bases). Germline lookup yields CDR1 SGHRS and CDR2 YFSETQ. The CDR3 has 14 amino acids. Trimming shortened V by 3 bases and J by 6 bases, and 12 bases separated the two germline ends. The CDR3 DNA is TGCGCCAGCAGCTCGACAGAAGGTCATGAAAAACTGTTTTTT. Amino acids: CASSSTEGHEKLFF.

The CDR3 sequence: CASSASDRAGNTIYF. The CDR3 DNA reads as TGTGCCAGCAGTGCCTCTGACAGGGCTGGAAACACCATATATTTT. The chain couples TRBV6-1 to TRBJ1-3, with 7 nucleotides matching TRBD1. Germline loops: CDR1 MNHNS, CDR2 SASEGT. The length of the CDR3 is 15 residues. The V and J ends lost 4 bases and 2 bases, in that order; junction bases with no gene match: 5.

The chain recombines TRBV7-2 with TRBJ2-3, with TRBD1 matching 10 bases. The germline V gene encodes CDR1 SGHTA and CDR2 FQGNSA. This CDR3 is 15 amino acids long. Unmatched junction bases numbered 13, after V lost 5 bases and J lost 11 bases. The CDR3 nucleotides read TGTGCCAGCAGCCCTGTAGGGACAGGGGCCAAGATGCAGTATTTT. Translation gives CASSPVGTGAKMQYF.

This clone was counted only a few times. The J gene is TRBJ2-3, the V gene TRBV27, with D perhaps TRBD2 (6 bases). CDR1 and CDR2 (germline): MNHEY, SMNVEV (reference sequence). V lost 7 bases and J lost 2, with 16 bases in between. This CDR3 is built from 15 residues. This chain's CDR3 is CASTLGAGITDTQYF. The CDR3 DNA is TGTGCCAGCACCCTAGGTGCGGGGATCACAGATACGCAGTATTTT.

This clone appeared a single time. V usage is TRBV15 and J usage is TRBJ2-1, with TRBD2 identical over 8 bases. The CDR3 runs 14 residues. Germline V CDR1 and CDR2: LNHNV, YYDKDF (reference sequence). The ends lost 5 bases at V and 2 bases at J; junction bases unmatched: 2. CDR3 loop: CATSVSGTYNEQFF. Written as DNA, the CDR3 is TGTGCCACCAGCGTTAGCGGGACCTACAATGAGCAGTTCTTC.

The chain carries TRBV5-1 and TRBJ2-3; TRBD2 aligns across 8 bases. The CDR3 extends over 14 amino acids. Trimming cost V 3 bases and J 5 bases; bases outside gene matches: 5. Germline lookup yields CDR1 SGHRS and CDR2 YFSETQ. This chain's CDR3 is CASSSGLAGDTQYF. DNA for the CDR3: TGCGCCAGCAGCTCCGGGCTAGCGGGAGATACGCAGTATTTT. The full variable domain, with the rest looked up from reference TRBV5-1 and TRBJ2-3, is KAGVTQTPRYLIKTRGQQVTLSCSPISGHRSVSWYQQTPGQGLQFLFEYFSETQRNKGNFPGRFSGRQFSNSRSEMNVSTLELGDSALYLCASSSGLAGDTQYFGPGTRLTVL.

This clone has just one count. The chain recombines TRBV27 with TRBJ2-5, with 8 bases identical to TRBD1. Germline V gives CDR1 MNHEY, CDR2 SMNVEV (reference sequence). There are 16 residues in the CDR3. After removal of 3 bases from V and 4 bases from J, the junction contained 10 bases not matched to a gene. The CDR3 loop is CASSFFSGGVPETQYF. Here the CDR3 DNA reads TGTGCCAGCAGTTTTTTCTCAGGGGGCGTCCCAGAGACCCAGTACTTC.

The rearrangement links TRBV30 to TRBJ2-5, with a tentative D call TRBD2 (5 bases). V lost 0 bases to trimming and J lost 5 bases, with 16 bases between them. CDR3 size: 15 residues. Germline assignment: CDR1 GTSNPN and CDR2 SVGIG (reference sequence). In DNA form, the CDR3 reads TGTGCCTGGAGTGTAACCCCTAGCAGTTCGGAGACCCAGTACTTC. It translates to CAWSVTPSSSETQYF. The whole variable domain, remainder taken from reference TRBV30 and TRBJ2-5, is SQTIHQWPATLVQPVGSPLSLECTVEGTSNPNLYWYRQAAGRGLQLLFYSVGIGQISSEVPQNLSASRPQDRQFILSSKKLLLSDSGFYLCAWSVTPSSSETQYFGPGTRLLVL.

The chain combines TRBV4-3 with TRBJ1-4, with D possibly being TRBD1 (5 bases). The germline CDR1 and CDR2 sequences are LGHNA and YSLEER. The CDR3 extends over 16 amino acids. Trimming removed 1 base from V and 10 bases from J, with 19 bases in between. For the CDR3, the DNA is TGCGCCAGCAGCCAAGGGGTCGGGACCTCCGGGGGAAAACTGTTTTTT. It codes for CASSQGVGTSGGKLFF.

The chain uses TRBV18 and TRBJ2-5; TRBD2 matches 8 bases. Germline V gives CDR1 KGHSH, CDR2 LQKENI. Germline trimming cut 3 bases from V and 1 base from J; bases unmatched to any gene: 7. The CDR3 sequence is 16 residues long. The CDR3 sequence is CASSPYGTRLQETQYF. DNA of the CDR3: TGTGCCAGCTCACCTTACGGGACTAGACTCCAAGAGACCCAGTACTTC. Drawing the rest from reference TRBV18 and TRBJ2-5, the complete variable domain is NAGVMQNPRHLVRRRGQEARLRCSPMKGHSHVYWYRQLPEEGLKFMVYLQKENIIDESGMPKERFSAEFPKEGPSILRIQQVVRGDSAAYFCASSPYGTRLQETQYFGPGTRLLVL.

V is TRBV6-1 and J is TRBJ1-1; weak D call: TRBD1 (5 bases). Germline V CDR1 and CDR2: MNHNS, SASEGT. The CDR3 extends over 13 amino acids. Trimming stripped 4 bases from V and 10 bases from J, with 16 bases between. This chain's CDR3 is CASSASLQGRAFF. In DNA, the CDR3 is TGTGCCAGCAGTGCCTCCCTCCAGGGTAGAGCTTTCTTT.

The chain is built from TRBV10-3 and TRBJ2-7, with 12 positions matching TRBD2. Germline CDR1 ENHRY, CDR2 SYGVKD. V dropped 5 bases and J dropped 6; count of bases not matched to a gene: 14. This CDR3 region has 17 residues. CDR3 DNA sequence: TGTGCCATCAGTAAAGACGGGACTAGCGGGTTCTTGGGCGAGCAGTACTTC. Its translation is CAISKDGTSGFLGEQYF.

The chain couples TRBV5-1 to TRBJ2-2, with D uncertain. The CDR3 runs 14 residues. V shed 0 bases and J shed 5 bases, with 8 bases lying between them. The V gene's germline CDR1 is SGHRS and CDR2 YFSETQ. CDR3 in DNA: TGCGCCAGCAGCTTGGGCAGTCTGACCGGGGAGCTGTTTTTT. This encodes CASSLGSLTGELFF.

This rearrangement joins TRBV11-2 to TRBJ2-3; 10 nucleotides match TRBD1. The germline V gene has CDR1 SGHAT and CDR2 FQNNGV. Losses at the gene ends were 8 bases for V and 3 bases for J; bases not matched to a gene: 5. The CDR3 has 14 residues. The CDR3 reads CASGRDRGTDTQYF. The DNA for the CDR3 is TGTGCCAGCGGCCGGGACAGGGGAACAGATACGCAGTATTTT.

The chain combines TRBV19 with TRBJ1-5; D ambiguous. The CDR3 spans 15 residues. Trimming pared 2 bases from V and 9 bases from J, leaving 17 bases between. The germline gives CDR1 LNHDA, CDR2 SQIVND (reference sequence). DNA for the CDR3: TGTGCCAGTAGTATACCGGGTAGCCTACGCATGCCCCAGCATTTT. Protein sequence: CASSIPGSLRMPQHF.

V and J are TRBV9 and TRBJ1-2; the D gene is possibly TRBD1 (6 bases). Trimming pared 3 bases from V and 8 bases from J, leaving 14 bases between. Germline V gives CDR1 SGDLS, CDR2 YYNGEE. The CDR3 runs 13 residues. The CDR3 sequence is CASSGFTGPGYTF. CDR3 sequence (DNA): TGTGCCAGCAGCGGCTTCACAGGGCCCGGCTACACCTTC.

This clone is medium-sized within its sample. V and J are TRBV6-6 and TRBJ2-7; the D gene is possibly TRBD2 (5 bases). V was pared by 10 bases and J by 5 bases, with 9 bases between. Germline values: CDR1 MNHNY, CDR2 SVGAGI (reference sequence). The CDR3 length is 10 residues. The CDR3 DNA reads TGTGCCACCGGGATGAACGAGCAGTACTTC. This codes for CATGMNEQYF.

The CDR3 sequence: CASSETSGSYEQYF. In DNA form, the CDR3 reads TGTGCCAGCAGTGAGACTAGCGGCTCCTACGAGCAGTACTTC. V usage is TRBV28 and J usage is TRBJ2-7; 9 nucleotides line up with TRBD2. CDR1 is MDHEN and CDR2 is SYDVKM in the germline V gene. The CDR3 totals 14 residues. Germline trimming cut 5 bases from V and 0 bases from J; bases unmatched to any gene: 2.

This clone was observed a few times. V usage is TRBV7-2 and J usage is TRBJ1-2, with TRBD1 matching 8 bases. Germline V gene sequence: CDR1 SGHTA, CDR2 FQGNSA. This CDR3 comprises 13 residues. The ends lost 3 bases at V and 7 bases at J; junction bases unmatched: 4. CDR3 amino acids: CASSFWTGRGYTF. DNA for the CDR3: TGTGCCAGCAGCTTCTGGACAGGGCGTGGCTACACCTTC.

This rearrangement joins TRBV9 to TRBJ2-7, with 9 bases that match TRBD1. The V segment lost 0 bases and the J segment 6 bases; nucleotides outside the gene matches: 4. There are 14 residues in the CDR3. Germline loops: CDR1 SGDLS, CDR2 YYNGEE. The CDR3 DNA reads TGTGCCAGCAGCGTAGCTACAGGGGGCGGCGAGCAGTACTTC. It specifies CASSVATGGGEQYF. Full variable domain (missing parts from reference TRBV9 and TRBJ2-7): DSGVTQTPKHLITATGQRVTLRCSPRSGDLSVYWYQQSLDQGLQFLIQYYNGEERAKGNILERFSAQQFPDLHSELNLSSLELGDSALYFCASSVATGGGEQYFGPGTRLTVT.

This chain joins TRBV7-2 and TRBJ2-1; TRBD2 might be the D (6 bases). The CDR3 has 15 amino acids. The germline V gene has CDR1 SGHTA and CDR2 FQGNSA. V lost 4 bases and J lost 6, with 16 bases in between. The CDR3 region has the DNA TGTGCCAGCAGCTGGAAGGGCGGAGGGGTCAATGAGCAGTTCTTC. Translation: CASSWKGGGVNEQFF.

The chain is built from TRBV18 and TRBJ2-7; 9 bases line up with TRBD2. The CDR3 is 17 residues long. Germline trimming cut 4 bases from V and 9 bases from J; bases unmatched to any gene: 19. Per germline, CDR1 KGHSH and CDR2 LQKENI. The chain's CDR3 is CASSRQTSGPTQGGQYF. Written as DNA, the CDR3 is TGTGCCAGCTCACGGCAGACTAGCGGACCAACCCAGGGCGGGCAGTACTTC.

The V call is TRBV13, the J call TRBJ1-2, with 7 bases fitting TRBD1. V was pared by 5 bases and J by 4 bases, with 4 bases of the junction left unmatched. The CDR3 covers 13 residues. Germline CDR1 PRHDT, CDR2 FYEKMQ (reference sequence). The CDR3 loop is CASSPQGSYGYTF. CDR3 nucleotides: TGTGCCAGCAGCCCACAGGGGAGCTATGGCTACACCTTC. Full variable domain (outside the CDR3, taken from reference TRBV13 and TRBJ1-2): AAGVIQSPRHLIKEKRETATLKCYPIPRHDTVYWYQQGPGQDPQFLISFYEKMQSDKGSIPDRFSAQQFSDYHSELNMSSLELGDSALYFCASSPQGSYGYTFGSGTRLTVV.

This clone was seen only once. V and J are TRBV6-6 and TRBJ2-1; D might be TRBD2 (7 bases). From germline, CDR1 is MNHNY and CDR2 SVGAGI (reference sequence). The CDR3 runs to 15 residues. Trimming pared 4 bases from V and 10 bases from J, leaving 20 bases between. The CDR3 reads CASSSTPGGGEEQFF. The CDR3 DNA sequence: TGTGCCAGCAGTTCGACCCCGGGGGGCGGGGAGGAGCAGTTCTTC.